This T cell receptor (beta chain) originates from a study of cytomegalovirus exposure and HLA in healthy donors. Study-wide findings and caveats: TCR beta sequences reportedly predicted the HLA-A and HLA-B alleles of most subjects accurately. For most TCR beta V segments, an earlier analysis put the productive rate at about 87% or about 30% of the time. A later analysis reportedly identified an Asian-associated ancestry cluster as carrying fewer N-insertions than the 666-donor mean.

A note on this clone: The antigen remains unidentified.

CDR1 and CDR2 from the germline V gene are SGHKS and YYEKEE (reference sequence). Trimming removed 4 bases from V and 4 bases from J; junction bases left unmatched: 15. The CDR3 length is 18 residues. The PCR used 60 Vbeta and 13 Jbeta primers. Assay used: immunoSEQ multiplex PCR; TCRdb lists only in-frame clones, some missing. The data contain 150,000 to 200,000 clones, 76% of them seen just once; the ten biggest clones take up more than 3%. The sample comprised PBMCs. The sequence came from a male donor in good health and CMV-seronegative. The chain couples TRBV5-5 to TRBJ1-2, with TRBD1 matching over 11 bases. DNA for the CDR3: TGTGCCAGCAGCCCGCGGACAGGGGGCGTTACGTCAGGCTATGGCTACACCTTC. This codes for CASSPRTGGVTSGYGYTF.